The 24 T cell receptor beta chains below were found in one sample sequenced in a study of blood T cell repertoires in COVID-19. Generated by immunoSEQ multiplex PCR, the TCRdb table keeps only in-frame clones and is missing some. The sample yields 400,000 or so clones, about 90% seen once. The sample was PBMCs or T cells enriched from blood (not recorded which). These receptors were taken from a young man who had recovered from COVID-19.

This chain links TRBV24-1 with TRBJ1-1; D not certain. CDR3 length: 15 amino acids. Trimming took off 2 bases at V and 0 bases at J, with 9 bases between the two ends. Germline CDR1 and CDR2: KGHDR and SFDVKD. Here the CDR3 DNA reads TGTGCCACCAGTGATTCGGGAGCAATGAACACTGAAGCTTTCTTT. Amino acids: CATSDSGAMNTEAFF.

The chain has TRBV7-8 and TRBJ2-7; 12 bases map to TRBD2. Looked up from germline, CDR1 is SGHVS and CDR2 is FQNEAQ. V shed 1 base, J shed 5 bases, and the junction held 6 bases outside the gene matches. The CDR3 runs to 16 residues. In nucleotides, the CDR3 is TGTGCCAGCAGCTTAGTCGCTAGCGGGAGGGTTAACGAGCAGTACTTC. Amino acid sequence: CASSLVASGRVNEQYF.

The chain couples TRBV5-1 to TRBJ2-1; 9 bases match TRBD1. This CDR3 comprises 14 residues. Germline trimming cut 4 bases from V and 6 bases from J; bases unmatched to any gene: 5. Germline V gene sequence: CDR1 SGHRS, CDR2 YFSETQ. The CDR3 here is CASSPGTGSNEQFF. CDR3 in DNA: TGCGCCAGCAGCCCTGGGACAGGGAGCAATGAGCAGTTCTTC.

The chain employs TRBV27 and TRBJ1-6; TRBD1 is a possible D gene (6 bases). V was cut by 7 bases and J by 2 bases, with 12 bases left in between. The germline CDR1 and CDR2 sequences are MNHEY and SMNVEV (reference sequence). The CDR3 has 15 residues. Written as DNA, the CDR3 is TGTGCCAGCACCCGGGGGGCAACCTATAATTCACCCCTCCACTTT. Its protein is CASTRGATYNSPLHF.

This chain joins TRBV9 and TRBJ1-1; TRBD1 is a possible D gene (6 bases). V lost 4 bases and J 0 bases, leaving 10 bases between the germline ends. The CDR3 is 14 residues long. From germline, CDR1 is SGDLS and CDR2 YYNGEE. In DNA form, the CDR3 reads TGTGCCAGCAGCCCCCGGACAGTGAACACTGAAGCTTTCTTT. Its protein is CASSPRTVNTEAFF.

The CDR3 bases are TGCAGTGCCAGTAGATACGGGGCCTACGAGCAGTACTTC. Amino acid sequence: CSASRYGAYEQYF. The chain recombines TRBV20-1 with TRBJ2-7, with TRBD2 as a possible D gene (5 bases). Germline V gives CDR1 DFQATT, CDR2 SNEGSKA (reference sequence). The V end was cut by 6 bases, the J end by 2 bases, with 14 bases between. CDR3 length: 13 residues.

This clone was counted at least ten times. Here the CDR3 reads CASSIRGQAYGYTF. The CDR3 DNA reads as TGTGCCAGTAGTATCCGCGGACAGGCCTATGGCTACACCTTC. J is TRBJ1-2 and V is TRBV19; 7 bases are a match to TRBD1. The CDR3 is made up of 14 amino acids. V lost 3 bases, J lost 4 bases, and 5 bases stayed unmatched. The germline V gene encodes CDR1 LNHDA and CDR2 SQIVND (reference sequence).

The chain joins TRBV10-1 to TRBJ1-1, with TRBD1 identical over 9 bases. Germline CDR1 reads WNHNN; CDR2 reads SYGVQD (reference sequence). This CDR3 is 16 amino acids long. The V gene end was trimmed by 0 bases and the J gene end by 5 bases; junction bases not matched to a gene: 7. CDR3 sequence (DNA): TGCGCCAGCAGTGAGTCCCCCGGGACAGGGCGGACTGAAGCTTTCTTT. Protein product: CASSESPGTGRTEAFF.

The chain is built from TRBV11-2 and TRBJ1-4, with 9 bases identical to TRBD1. This CDR3 has 15 amino acids. V lost 6 bases, J lost 8 bases, and 10 bases stayed unmatched. Germline lookup yields CDR1 SGHAT and CDR2 FQNNGV. Written as DNA, the CDR3 is TGTGCCAGCAGTTATTGGGACAGGGTGGGAGAAAAACTGTTTTTT. Protein sequence: CASSYWDRVGEKLFF.

A single count supports this clone. The J gene is TRBJ2-3, the V gene TRBV10-1; 9 nucleotides match TRBD1. Losses at the gene ends were 6 bases for V and 3 bases for J; bases not matched to a gene: 4. CDR1 and CDR2 (germline): WNHNN, SYGVQD (reference sequence). This CDR3 comprises 14 residues. This CDR3 reads CASSAGTGTDTQYF. For the CDR3, the DNA is TGCGCCAGCAGCGCCGGGACAGGGACAGATACGCAGTATTTT.

This chain links TRBV4-1 with TRBJ1-1, with 7 positions matching TRBD1. This CDR3 region has 15 residues. The germline gives CDR1 MGHRA, CDR2 YSYEKL. V lost 4 bases to trimming and J lost 5 bases; unmatched junction nucleotides: 10. The CDR3 bases are TGCGCCAGCAGCCCAGGGACAGCCATTCGGACTGAAGCTTTCTTT. Translating gives CASSPGTAIRTEAFF.

The chain carries TRBV29-1 and TRBJ2-2; the match to TRBD2 covers 9 bases. V shed 6 bases, J shed 8 bases, and the junction held 7 bases outside the gene matches. Germline CDR1 SQVTM, CDR2 ANQGSEA. This CDR3 contains 13 residues. The CDR3 DNA reads as TGCAGCGTAATGGGACTAGCTAAGGGGGAGCTGTTTTTT. This codes for CSVMGLAKGELFF.

The chain employs TRBV29-1 and TRBJ2-3, with TRBD2 as a possible D gene (6 bases). The CDR3 length is 15 residues. Trimming removed 1 base at V and 0 bases at J, with 11 bases between. Germline values: CDR1 SQVTM, CDR2 ANQGSEA. The CDR3 loop is CSVEGGVASTDTQYF. In nucleotides, the CDR3 is TGCAGCGTTGAAGGCGGGGTTGCGAGCACAGATACGCAGTATTTT.

The V call is TRBV27, the J call TRBJ1-6; 8 nucleotides line up with TRBD1. Trimming cost V 4 bases and J 10 bases; bases outside gene matches: 9. The CDR3 is 15 amino acids. CDR1 and CDR2 from the germline V gene are MNHEY and SMNVEV (reference sequence). This CDR3 reads CASSSLDRDGSPLHF. CDR3 nucleotide sequence: TGTGCCAGCAGTTCCCTGGACAGGGATGGGTCACCCCTCCACTTT.

The V gene is TRBV27, the J gene TRBJ2-5, with D possibly matching TRBD2 (5 bases). From germline, CDR1 is MNHEY and CDR2 SMNVEV (reference sequence). The CDR3 consists of 13 residues. Between the trimmed V and J ends, which lost 3 bases and 5 bases, there was a span of 10 bases. The CDR3 sequence: CASSFGDGETQYF. The CDR3 coding sequence is TGTGCCAGCAGTTTCGGGGATGGGGAGACCCAGTACTTC.

The rearrangement joins TRBV5-1 to TRBJ1-1; D not certain. V was cut by 2 bases and J by 1 base, with 12 bases left in between. Germline loops: CDR1 SGHRS, CDR2 YFSETQ. The CDR3 has 15 amino acids. CDR3 nucleotide sequence: TGCGCCAGCAGCTTACAGCCGTTTGGGAACACTGAAGCTTTCTTT. Residues: CASSLQPFGNTEAFF.

The genes are TRBV2 and TRBJ2-7, with a weak D call TRBD1 (5 bases). Trimming stripped 5 bases from V and 3 bases from J, with 14 bases between. CDR3 length: 14 amino acids. CDR1 and CDR2 from the germline V gene are SNHLY and FYNNEI. The CDR3 DNA reads TGTGCCAGCAGTAAGACCGGACATGGCTACGAGCAGTACTTC. It yields the protein CASSKTGHGYEQYF.

The chain links TRBV30 to TRBJ1-5; D is ambiguous. The CDR3 totals 12 residues. From germline, CDR1 is GTSNPN and CDR2 SVGIG (reference sequence). The germline V and J ends were trimmed by 4 bases and 4 bases, with 8 bases remaining between them. The CDR3 DNA is TGTGCCTGGACCGAGGGAAATCAGCCCCAGCATTTT. This sequence encodes CAWTEGNQPQHF.

This chain joins TRBV9 and TRBJ1-2; 9 nucleotides line up with TRBD1. The CDR3 is 13 amino acids. The trim removed 0 bases at V and 9 bases at J, leaving 3 bases unmatched. The germline gives CDR1 SGDLS, CDR2 YYNGEE. The CDR3, as DNA: TGTGCCAGCAGCGTAGCGACAGGGGGTAGCTACACCTTC. Translated: CASSVATGGSYTF. Looking up the rest from reference TRBV9 and TRBJ1-2 gives the full variable domain: DSGVTQTPKHLITATGQRVTLRCSPRSGDLSVYWYQQSLDQGLQFLIQYYNGEERAKGNILERFSAQQFPDLHSELNLSSLELGDSALYFCASSVATGGSYTFGSGTRLTVV.

CDR3 nucleotides: TGTGCCAGCAGCCCTCGGCGGACAGGGGGCGTCCAAAGGTACTTC. Its translation is CASSPRRTGGVQRYF. The rearrangement links TRBV3-1 (or the pseudogene TRBV3-2) to TRBJ2-7; TRBD1 matches at 11 bases. J lost 12 bases, V lost 4 bases, and 14 bases had no gene match. The V gene's germline CDR1 is LGHDT and CDR2 YNNKEL (reference sequence). There are 15 residues in the CDR3.

The rearrangement links TRBV27 to TRBJ1-4; 10 positions agree with TRBD1. The V gene end was trimmed by 10 bases and the J gene end by 6 bases; junction bases not matched to a gene: 5. This CDR3 comprises 13 residues. Per germline, CDR1 MNHEY and CDR2 SMNVEV (reference sequence). The CDR3, as DNA: TGTGCCAAGGGGACAGGGGCGCATGAAAAACTGTTTTTT. It translates to CAKGTGAHEKLFF.

J is TRBJ1-5 and V is TRBV21-1; TRBD1 reflects the table's D call only, with no check against the DNA. TRBV21-1 is a recognized pseudogene. CDR3 length: 14 residues. CDR3 nucleotide sequence: TGTGCCAGCAGCGTGCAGGGGGCTAGACAGCCCCAGCATTTT. It specifies CASSVQGARQPQHF.

V gene TRBV2 combines with J gene TRBJ2-7; D unclear. Germline CDR1 reads SNHLY; CDR2 reads FYNNEI. Trimming removed 8 bases at V and 2 bases at J, with 10 bases between. CDR3 length: 12 residues. The CDR3 region is CASAVSTYEQYF. The DNA of the CDR3 is TGTGCCAGCGCTGTTAGCACCTACGAGCAGTACTTC.

The gene calls are TRBV29-1 and TRBJ2-1, with D perhaps TRBD2 (5 bases). Germline assignment: CDR1 SQVTM and CDR2 ANQGSEA. The CDR3 covers 12 residues. Deletions cut 6 bases from V and 5 bases from J, with 11 bases between. The CDR3 DNA reads as TGCAGCGTGGCCGGGAATAACAATGAGCAGTTCTTC. Amino acids: CSVAGNNNEQFF.